The entry below describes one T cell receptor beta chain. The ends lost 2 bases at V and 1 base at J; junction bases unmatched: 2. Germline V gene lookup returns CDR1 LGHDT and CDR2 YNNKEL (reference sequence). The CDR3 runs to 15 residues. The sample is drawn from a study of blood T cell repertoires in COVID-19. Under the authors' procedure: Amplification from reference gene primers served as the basis for estimated nucleated cell counts. Assay used: immunoSEQ multiplex PCR; TCRdb lists only in-frame clones, some missing. V and J calls plus clone size are reproduced from that table; the DNA served to infer D and trimming. The sample lists roughly 250,000 clones; roughly four fifths were seen once.

This rearrangement joins TRBV3-1 (or the pseudogene TRBV3-2) to TRBJ2-3, with TRBD2 matching 8 bases. The source of this sequence is a woman in her 70s with acute or convalescent COVID-19. The material sequenced was peripheral blood. The CDR3 protein is CASSQQAGGTDTQYF. CDR3 in DNA: TGTGCCAGCAGCCAACAAGCGGGGGGCACAGATACGCAGTATTTT.